This T cell receptor beta chain was captured in a study of T cell responses to AZD1222 COVID-19 vaccine (TCRdb year 2021). General notes on the study: Because spike-specific TCR depth and breadth did not differ between the two schedules, AZD1222 recipients who got a second dose at roughly 4 weeks were pooled with those who got a second dose at roughly 12 weeks. A total of 230 to 250 trial participants underwent TCR sequencing, of whom 207 received two doses of AZD1222 and about 25 received two doses of the MenACWY control vaccine. Enrollment into the trials was organized by age into subgroups of 18-55, 56-69 and 70-plus years, and those subgroups contained roughly 160, 29 and 62 TCR-sequenced participants, respectively.

The CDR3 regions of human TCRbeta chains were subjected to immunosequencing. Under the source paper's analysis protocol: TCRs in the repertoires were compared against a reference library of SARS-CoV-2-specific TCRs that had been generated with the MIRA antigen-specificity platform. Breadth was defined as the fraction of unique TCRs that were SARS-CoV-2-associated. Depth was defined as the fraction of total T cells that were SARS-CoV-2-associated. Using the MIRA data, each spike-specific TCR was mapped to the spike region that the TCR reacts to and placed in a CD4 or CD8 class. Log10-transformed breadth and depth values were compared by one-way ANOVA with Sidak's multiple comparisons tests. What TCRdb holds here is the immuneACCESS table cut down to in-frame rearrangements. Part of the clones is not present; checked against another copy, under half of the missing clones reflect an unresolved V gene, and the others are unexplained. V, J and clone size were drawn from that table, and D and trimming were deduced from the DNA. Within this sample are about 130,000 clones, with 90% to 95% of them counted one time only. The biggest ten clones account for around 1.9% of the sample.

Via the germline V gene, CDR1 is SGHDT and CDR2 YYEEEE. Reading from cysteine to phenylalanine, the CDR3 counts 14 amino acids. CDR3 DNA only is kept here, 42 bases in frame from base 1. Relative to germline, V is 1 base shorter and J is 5 bases shorter, with 12 bases between their ends. This specimen's time point label, per the study, means: baseline before first vaccination. Vaccinee samples were obtained from the UK trials COV001 and COV002, which included a single-blind randomized controlled phase 2/3 trial of AZD1222 (ChAdOx1 nCoV-19) in healthy adults. Trial participant PBMC samples were collected at day 0 and day 28 after the second dose for TCRbeta chain sequencing. Study-level results and caveats: Reportedly, almost half of the unique spike-specific TCRs recognized epitopes lying outside the regions that are mutated in the B.1.351 and B.1.1.7 variants. In the small 56-69-year group, the increase in depth fell short of significance, most likely because of low power. Conclusions about previously exposed vaccinees were limited because only a handful of AZD1222 recipients were SARS-CoV-2 seropositive at baseline. Because no samples from the day 14 peak response were available, repertoires could be characterized only after the peak T cell response. Participants were mostly white British, with more females than males. The authors suggested clonal diversity may have been underestimated. After two AZD1222 doses, spike-specific TCR breadth and depth were significantly higher than at day 0 and than in MenACWY recipients. The vaccine-associated CD4 TCRs covered the entire spike protein, and the dominant responses fell in regions 160-218 and 743-854.

This clone was found once. No antigen is known for it. Nothing much larger sits one base from this clone, and base qualities are not available. Recombination joined TRBV5-6 with TRBJ2-5; 5 matching bases give a weak D call of TRBD1. Sequenced here: peripheral blood, sampled on day 0 of AZD1222 vaccination. This TCR came from an adult in good health. CDR3 reads: CASSLPQGRETQYF. The nucleotides read TGTGCCAGCAGCTTGCCGCAGGGCCGGGAGACCCAGTACTTC.